The entry that follows covers one T cell receptor (beta chain) sequence. Its antigen is as yet unknown. There were no recent acute infections or vaccinations among the donors, who were healthy HIV-negative adults. Those who donated, Caucasian adults without exception, all lived in Nashville, Tennessee. Each replicate PCR on the sorted subsets used approximately 200 ng DNA (approximately 27,000 T cell genomes). Clones were sequenced by immunoSEQ multiplex PCR, and TCRdb holds only the in-frame ones, with some missing. The sample holds millions of clones, 85% to 95% seen once. The data derive from a study of shared clonotypes between healthy human individuals. General study results and limits: Rarefaction demonstrated incomplete sorted-subset sequencing despite large depth.

The germline V gene encodes CDR1 WNHNN and CDR2 SYGVQD (reference sequence). This CDR3 comprises 16 residues. Unmatched junction bases numbered 16, after V lost 9 bases and J lost 7 bases. Sequencing used naive CD4+ T cells from PBMCs. Subset defined: CD45RA+ positively selected. This receptor was obtained from a man between 18 and 29 years old in good health. Some clones in this sample may be carry-over from other donors' samples. The chain carries TRBV10-1 and TRBJ1-2; TRBD1 matches 11 bases. The CDR3 protein is CASRKVPGQGVVGYTF. As DNA, the CDR3 is TGCGCCAGTCGAAAGGTACCGGGACAGGGGGTCGTTGGCTACACCTTC.